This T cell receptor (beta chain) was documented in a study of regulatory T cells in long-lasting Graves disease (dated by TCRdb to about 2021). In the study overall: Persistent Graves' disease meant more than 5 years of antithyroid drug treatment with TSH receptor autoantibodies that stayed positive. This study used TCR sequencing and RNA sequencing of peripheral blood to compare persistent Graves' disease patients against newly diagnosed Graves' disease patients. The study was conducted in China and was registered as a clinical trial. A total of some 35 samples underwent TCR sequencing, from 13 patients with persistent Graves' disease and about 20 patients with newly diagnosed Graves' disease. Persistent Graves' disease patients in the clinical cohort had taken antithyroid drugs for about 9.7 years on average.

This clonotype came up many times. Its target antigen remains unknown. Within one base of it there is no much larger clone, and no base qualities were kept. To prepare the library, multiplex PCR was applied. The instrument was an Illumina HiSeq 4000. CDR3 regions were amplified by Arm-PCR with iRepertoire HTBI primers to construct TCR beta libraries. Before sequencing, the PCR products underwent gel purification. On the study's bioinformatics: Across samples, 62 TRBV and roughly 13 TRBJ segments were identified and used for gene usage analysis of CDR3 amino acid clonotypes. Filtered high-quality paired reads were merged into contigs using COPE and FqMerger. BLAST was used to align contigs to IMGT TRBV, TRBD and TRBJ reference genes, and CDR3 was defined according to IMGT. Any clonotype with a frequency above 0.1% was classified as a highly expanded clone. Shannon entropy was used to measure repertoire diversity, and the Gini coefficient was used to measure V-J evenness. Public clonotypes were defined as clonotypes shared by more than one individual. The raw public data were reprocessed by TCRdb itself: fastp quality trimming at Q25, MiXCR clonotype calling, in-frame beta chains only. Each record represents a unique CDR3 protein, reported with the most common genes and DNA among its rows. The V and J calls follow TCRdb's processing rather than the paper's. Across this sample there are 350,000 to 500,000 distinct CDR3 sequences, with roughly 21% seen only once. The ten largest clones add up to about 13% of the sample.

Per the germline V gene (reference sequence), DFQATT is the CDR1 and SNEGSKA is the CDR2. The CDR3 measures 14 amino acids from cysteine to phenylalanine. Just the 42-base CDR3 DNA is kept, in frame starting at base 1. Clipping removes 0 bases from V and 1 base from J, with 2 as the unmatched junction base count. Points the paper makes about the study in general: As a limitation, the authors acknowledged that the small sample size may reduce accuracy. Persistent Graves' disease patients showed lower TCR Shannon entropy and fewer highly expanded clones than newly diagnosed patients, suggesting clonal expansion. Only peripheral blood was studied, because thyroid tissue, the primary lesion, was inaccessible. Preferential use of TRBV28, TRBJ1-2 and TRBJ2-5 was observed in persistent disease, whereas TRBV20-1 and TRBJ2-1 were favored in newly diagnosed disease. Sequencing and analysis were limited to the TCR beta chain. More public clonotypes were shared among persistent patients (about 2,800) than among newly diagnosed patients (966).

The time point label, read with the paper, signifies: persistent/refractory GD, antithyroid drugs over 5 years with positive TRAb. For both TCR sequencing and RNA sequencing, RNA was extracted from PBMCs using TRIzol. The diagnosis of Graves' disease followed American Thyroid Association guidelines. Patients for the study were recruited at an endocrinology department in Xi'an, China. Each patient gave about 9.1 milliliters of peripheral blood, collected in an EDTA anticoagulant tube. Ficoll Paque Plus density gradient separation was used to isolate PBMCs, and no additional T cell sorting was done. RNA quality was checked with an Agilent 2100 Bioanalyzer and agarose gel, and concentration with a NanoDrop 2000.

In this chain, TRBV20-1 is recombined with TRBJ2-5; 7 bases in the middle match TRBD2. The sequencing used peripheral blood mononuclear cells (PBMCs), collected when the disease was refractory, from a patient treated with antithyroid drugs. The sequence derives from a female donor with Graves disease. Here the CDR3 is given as CSAREAGAQETQYF. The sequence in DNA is TGCAGTGCTAGAGAGGCGGGAGCCCAAGAGACCCAGTACTTC.